The next 22 T cell receptor beta chains were all read from a single sample in a study of control samples from healthy donors and cancer patients. Method: immunoSEQ multiplex PCR; TCRdb's copy keeps in-frame clones and lacks some. The table includes around 180,000 clones, 85% to 95% detected once. Material: blood. All receptors come from a woman aged 18 to 35 in good health.

This clone was counted a single time. The CDR3: CASRDDRDSSYEQYF. The CDR3 DNA follows: TGTGCCAGCAGGGACGACCGGGACAGCTCCTACGAGCAGTACTTC. The rearrangement joins TRBV2 to TRBJ2-7; 7 nucleotides line up with TRBD1. CDR3 length: 15 residues. Germline CDR1 SNHLY, CDR2 FYNNEI. V was clipped by 6 bases and J by 0 bases; unmatched bases: 8.

The CDR3 sequence: CASSAGNTIYF. The CDR3, as DNA: TGTGCCAGCAGTGCTGGAAACACCATATATTTT. This rearrangement joins TRBV2 to TRBJ1-3; unclear D gene. Trimming cost V 4 bases and J 2 bases, with 0 bases left between them. Germline V gene data show CDR1 as SNHLY and CDR2 as FYNNEI. The CDR3 runs to 11 residues.

The chain couples TRBV20-1 to TRBJ1-5, with D uncertain. The germline V gene encodes CDR1 DFQATT and CDR2 SNEGSKA (reference sequence). There are 14 residues in the CDR3. V lost 3 bases to trimming and J lost 0 bases, with 9 bases between them. The CDR3 here is CSASPVNSNQPQHF. The CDR3 coding sequence is TGCAGTGCTAGTCCCGTGAATAGCAATCAGCCCCAGCATTTT.

V usage is TRBV6-1 and J usage is TRBJ2-7; 9 bases align to TRBD1. The CDR3 covers 16 residues. The V segment lost 3 bases and the J segment 5 bases; nucleotides outside the gene matches: 11. The germline V gene encodes CDR1 MNHNS and CDR2 SASEGT. The CDR3 protein is CASSEVSGTGRHEQYF. The CDR3 DNA sequence: TGTGCCAGCAGTGAGGTATCCGGGACAGGGAGGCACGAGCAGTACTTC.

The rearrangement uses TRBV3-1 (or the pseudogene TRBV3-2) and TRBJ1-1; D might be TRBD1 (5 bases). V shed 3 bases and J shed 8 bases, with 7 bases lying between them. The CDR3 totals 11 residues. Germline V gene data show CDR1 as LGHDT and CDR2 as YNNKEL (reference sequence). This CDR3 is CASSHGGEAFF. In DNA form, the CDR3 reads TGTGCCAGCAGCCACGGGGGGGAAGCTTTCTTT.

The chain links TRBV6-2 or TRBV6-3 to TRBJ2-7; TRBD2 is a possible D gene (5 bases). Per germline, CDR1 MNHEY and CDR2 SVGEGT. V gave up 7 bases and J gave up 2 bases, with 12 bases separating them. The CDR3 extends over 13 amino acids. The CDR3 DNA sequence: TGTGCCAGCACCCCACTAGGAGCCTACGAGCAGTACTTC. This sequence encodes CASTPLGAYEQYF.

V and J are TRBV6-6 and TRBJ2-2; weak D call: TRBD1 (6 bases). In germline, CDR1 is MNHNY, CDR2 SVGAGI (reference sequence). Trimming stripped 8 bases from V and 3 bases from J, with 16 bases between. This CDR3 has 15 residues. As DNA, the CDR3 is TGTGCCAGCCACCTTTGGGCAGGGGACACCGGGGAGCTGTTTTTT. It yields the protein CASHLWAGDTGELFF.

The rearrangement links TRBV11-3 to TRBJ1-2, with TRBD1 as a possible D gene (6 bases). The CDR3 is 13 amino acids. Trimming shortened V by 4 bases and J by 8 bases, and 14 bases separated the two germline ends. CDR1 is SGHNT, CDR2 YENEEA, per germline. CDR3 region: CASSYGQFLGYTF. CDR3 coding DNA: TGTGCCAGCAGCTACGGACAGTTTCTAGGCTACACCTTC.

The chain carries TRBV18 and TRBJ2-5, with D possibly matching TRBD1 (5 bases). The CDR3 totals 14 residues. CDR1 KGHSH and CDR2 LQKENI come from the germline V gene. V gave up 6 bases and J gave up 1 base, with 12 bases separating them. The CDR3 spells CASSKGQVQETQYF. The CDR3 DNA follows: TGTGCCAGCTCTAAGGGGCAGGTCCAAGAGACCCAGTACTTC.

This chain joins TRBV10-3 and TRBJ2-3, with D possibly being TRBD2 (6 bases). This CDR3 has 14 amino acids. CDR1 and CDR2 (germline): ENHRY, SYGVKD. With 6 bases removed from V and 4 bases from J, the gap between germline ends came to 14 bases. The chain's CDR3 is CAIRSGSGPDTQYF. In DNA, the CDR3 is TGTGCCATCAGAAGCGGGTCGGGGCCAGATACGCAGTATTTT.

J is TRBJ2-2 and V is TRBV11-2; D not resolved. Germline V gene sequence: CDR1 SGHAT, CDR2 FQNNGV. The V end lost 5 bases, the J end lost 8 bases, and 15 bases lay between the germline ends. This CDR3 region has 14 residues. CDR3 DNA sequence: TGTGCCAGCAGCCAAGGACCCGTGGGGGGGGAGCTGTTTTTT. This translates into CASSQGPVGGELFF.

The J gene is TRBJ1-4, the V gene TRBV27; TRBD1 matches 7 bases. The J segment lost 8 bases and the V segment lost 2 bases, leaving 8 bases of the junction unmatched. This CDR3 is built from 15 residues. The germline V gene encodes CDR1 MNHEY and CDR2 SMNVEV (reference sequence). CDR3 protein: CASSLVGQRREKLFF. As DNA, the CDR3 is TGTGCCAGCAGTTTAGTGGGACAGCGTCGAGAAAAACTGTTTTTT.

The chain has TRBV6-5 and TRBJ2-7; D is uncertain. CDR3 length: 12 amino acids. From germline, CDR1 is MNHEY and CDR2 SVGAGI. CDR3: CPLLKFPYEQYF. In nucleotides, the CDR3 is TGTCCTCTCTTAAAGTTCCCCTACGAGCAGTACTTC.

In this sample, this clone turned up once. The chain recombines TRBV28 with TRBJ1-4; possible D gene TRBD1, 6 bases. CDR1 is MDHEN, CDR2 SYDVKM, per germline. The CDR3 runs 16 residues. The V gene lost 11 bases and the J gene lost 0 bases, with 19 bases spanning the gap. CDR3 DNA: TGTGCCGCTCGCTCCAGGGGACACACAACTAATGAAAAACTGTTTTTT. Its protein is CAARSRGHTTNEKLFF.

Only one count was recorded for this clone. The chain is built from TRBV18 and TRBJ1-5, with 8 nucleotides matching TRBD1. Germline-derived CDR1 and CDR2 are KGHSH and LQKENI. V lost 3 bases to trimming and J lost 3 bases; unmatched junction nucleotides: 10. The CDR3 is made up of 17 amino acids. The CDR3 sequence is CASSPVRAGGPNQPQHF. For the CDR3, the DNA is TGTGCCAGCTCACCTGTTAGGGCAGGGGGCCCCAATCAGCCCCAGCATTTT.

This clone was seen once. The rearrangement joins TRBV18 to TRBJ2-7, with D maybe TRBD1 (7 bases). Germline CDR1 KGHSH, CDR2 LQKENI. V was pared by 6 bases and J by 2 bases, with 17 bases between. This CDR3 comprises 15 residues. The CDR3 reads CASSPKQGRTYEQYF. The CDR3 DNA follows: TGTGCCAGCTCCCCAAAACAGGGGAGGACCTACGAGCAGTACTTC.

This CDR3 reads CASTNSAGQGGKAFF. CDR3 nucleotides: TGTGCCAGCACCAATAGTGCGGGACAGGGGGGAAAAGCTTTCTTT. The chain is built from TRBV13 and TRBJ1-1, with 11 bases matching TRBD1. There are 15 residues in the CDR3. V lost 7 bases and J lost 9; bases outside the gene matches: 13. Germline CDR1 and CDR2: PRHDT and FYEKMQ (reference sequence).

The rearrangement joins TRBV6-5 to TRBJ1-1; D not certain. CDR1 MNHEY and CDR2 SVGAGI come from the germline V gene. The CDR3 loop spans 14 amino acids. Trimming cost V 7 bases and J 0 bases, with 12 bases left between them. The CDR3 nucleotides are TGTGCCAGCACATCGGGTGGGGTGAACACTGAAGCTTTCTTT. Protein: CASTSGGVNTEAFF.

The chain employs TRBV2 and TRBJ1-1, with D perhaps TRBD1 (5 bases). The germline CDR1 and CDR2 sequences are SNHLY and FYNNEI. Trimming removed 7 bases at V and 1 base at J, with 10 bases between. The CDR3 contains 13 residues. CDR3 DNA sequence: TGTGCCAGCACGCGGGGCACGAACACTGAAGCTTTCTTT. Its protein is CASTRGTNTEAFF.

The rearrangement links TRBV27 to TRBJ1-1; 12 bases are a match to TRBD1. The length of the CDR3 is 17 residues. J gave up 5 bases and V 5 bases, and 12 bases lay outside the gene matches. The germline V gene encodes CDR1 MNHEY and CDR2 SMNVEV (reference sequence). CDR3 residues: CASSPSGTGGAGTEAFF. The CDR3 coding sequence is TGTGCCAGCAGTCCCTCCGGGACAGGGGGCGCGGGAACTGAAGCTTTCTTT.

V gene TRBV18 combines with J gene TRBJ1-1; tentatively, D is TRBD1 (6 bases). With 3 bases removed from V and 1 base from J, the gap between germline ends came to 15 bases. Germline V gene sequence: CDR1 KGHSH, CDR2 LQKENI. This CDR3 spans 16 amino acids. The chain's CDR3 is CASSPRTANSNTEAFF. DNA of the CDR3: TGTGCCAGCTCACCTAGGACAGCGAATTCGAACACTGAAGCTTTCTTT. Supplemented by reference TRBV18 and TRBJ1-1, the full variable domain reads NAGVMQNPRHLVRRRGQEARLRCSPMKGHSHVYWYRQLPEEGLKFMVYLQKENIIDESGMPKERFSAEFPKEGPSILRIQQVVRGDSAAYFCASSPRTANSNTEAFFGQGTRLTVV.

This chain links TRBV18 with TRBJ1-5; 8 bases match TRBD1. Trimming at V came to 5 bases and at J to 4 bases, leaving 7 bases not matched to a gene. The germline CDR1 and CDR2 sequences are KGHSH and LQKENI. CDR3 size: 15 residues. CDR3 sequence: CASSRTGNGNQPQHF. The CDR3 DNA reads TGTGCCAGCTCAAGGACAGGGAATGGAAATCAGCCCCAGCATTTT. Based on the CDR3 plus reference TRBV18 and TRBJ1-5, the full variable domain is NAGVMQNPRHLVRRRGQEARLRCSPMKGHSHVYWYRQLPEEGLKFMVYLQKENIIDESGMPKERFSAEFPKEGPSILRIQQVVRGDSAAYFCASSRTGNGNQPQHFGDGTRLSIL.